The present T cell receptor beta chain was sequenced within a study of a mutant IDH1 vaccine in newly diagnosed glioma. At the level of the study: Most had both radiotherapy and temozolomide beforehand; others had only one.

TCRdb's table, derived via immunoSEQ multiplex PCR, lists solely in-frame clones and lacks some. The sample lists approximately 50,000 clones; 75% to 90% were seen once. Trimming at V came to 5 bases and at J to 4 bases, leaving 4 bases not matched to a gene. The CDR3 runs 15 residues. Per the germline V gene, CDR1 is MNHEY and CDR2 is SMNVEV (reference sequence). Turning to this clone: The antigen is not known.

Findings and limits, study-wide: Apparently, pseudoprogression bore no relation to changes among the top peripheral T cell clonotypes.

Noted time point: week 23, last vaccination. The content of each vaccine dose was 300 ug of mutant IDH1 20-mer peptide, and topical imiquimod accompanied it. New WHO grade 3 or 4 IDH1-mutant, ATRX-lost astrocytomas were present in all donors. The chain recombines TRBV27 with TRBJ2-7; 14 bases match TRBD2. The sample consisted of PBMCs, taken from a glioma patient whose treatment included an IDH1 peptide vaccine. The sequence was obtained from a man aged 40-49 years with glioma. The CDR3 bases are TGTGCCAGCAGTCGGGGACTAGCGGGAGCGTACGAGCAGTACTTC. Translating it yields CASSRGLAGAYEQYF.